The 21 T cell receptor beta chains in this list originate from one sample, sequenced in a study of blood T cell repertoires in COVID-19. Here immunoSEQ multiplex PCR was the method, and the copy in TCRdb shows in-frame clones only, minus some. The sample lists about 210,000 clones; 89% were seen once. What was sequenced was peripheral blood. The receptors derive from a woman aged 40 to 50 with acute or convalescent COVID-19.

The V and J genes are TRBV10-1 and TRBJ1-1; 11 bases map to TRBD1. V shed 6 bases and J 1 base; nucleotides not matched to a gene: 4. The germline V gene has CDR1 WNHNN and CDR2 SYGVQD (reference sequence). The CDR3 is 15 amino acids. This chain's CDR3 is CASRRDRGRNTEAFF. The CDR3 bases are TGCGCCAGCAGGAGGGACAGGGGGAGGAACACTGAAGCTTTCTTT.

The chain carries TRBV3-1 (or the pseudogene TRBV3-2) and TRBJ1-2, with D unresolved. The CDR3 extends over 14 amino acids. Germline CDR1 and CDR2: LGHDT and YNNKEL (reference sequence). V shed 0 bases and J shed 6 bases, with 11 bases lying between them. Here the CDR3 DNA reads TGTGCCAGCAGCCAAGACCGAGGGCCCCATGGCTACACCTTC. It is translated as CASSQDRGPHGYTF.

The gene calls are TRBV13 and TRBJ2-7; possible D gene TRBD2, 6 bases. Deletions cut 0 bases from V and 1 base from J, with 13 bases between. The CDR3 extends over 16 amino acids. The germline gives CDR1 PRHDT, CDR2 FYEKMQ (reference sequence). CDR3 sequence reads: CASSLGPGTGSYEQYV. CDR3 coding DNA: TGTGCCAGCAGCTTAGGTCCCGGGACTGGATCCTACGAGCAGTACGTC.

The CDR3 loop is CASSQPEGSGGANEQFF. The CDR3 DNA reads as TGCGCCAGCAGCCAACCGGAGGGTAGCGGGGGGGCAAATGAGCAGTTCTTC. J is TRBJ2-1 and V is TRBV4-1, with 11 bases fitting TRBD2. The V gene's germline CDR1 is MGHRA and CDR2 YSYEKL. V lost 2 bases, J lost 7 bases, and 10 bases stayed unmatched. This CDR3 has 17 residues.

V and J are TRBV13 and TRBJ1-1; D uncertain. CDR3 length equals 14 residues. Germline V gene sequence: CDR1 PRHDT, CDR2 FYEKMQ (reference sequence). The ends were cut back, 4 bases at V and 1 base at J, with 10 bases in the middle. This CDR3 is CASSSNRQNTEAFF. The CDR3 nucleotides are TGTGCCAGCAGCTCAAACCGACAGAACACTGAAGCTTTCTTT.

This chain links TRBV30 with TRBJ2-7, with a tentative D call TRBD1 (5 bases). Germline V gives CDR1 GTSNPN, CDR2 SVGIG (reference sequence). Trimming removed 2 bases from V and 3 bases from J, with 17 bases in between. This CDR3 is 15 amino acids long. In DNA form, the CDR3 reads TGTGCCTGGAGTATAGGGGTGACAACCCTCTACGAGCAGTACGTC. Amino acid sequence: CAWSIGVTTLYEQYV.

This clone was detected only once. The rearrangement joins TRBV19 to TRBJ2-5, with a weak D call TRBD1 (6 bases). Germline lookup yields CDR1 LNHDA and CDR2 SQIVND (reference sequence). The CDR3 is 12 residues long. V lost 2 bases, J lost 5 bases, and 6 bases lay in between. CDR3 region: CASSITGETQYF. CDR3 nucleotides: TGTGCCAGTAGTATAACAGGGGAGACCCAGTACTTC.

This chain's CDR3 is CASSLAGQGCTF. The DNA of the CDR3 is TGCGCCAGCAGCTTGGCGGGACAGGGATGCACCTTC. This chain joins TRBV5-1 and TRBJ1-2; 9 bases are a match to TRBD1. Germline V gives CDR1 SGHRS, CDR2 YFSETQ. The CDR3 contains 12 residues. The V segment lost 0 bases and the J segment 13 bases; nucleotides outside the gene matches: 4.

The chain uses TRBV10-3 and TRBJ1-1, with D possibly TRBD1 on 6 matching bases. This CDR3 contains 13 residues. Germline V gene lookup returns CDR1 ENHRY and CDR2 SYGVKD. V dropped 9 bases and J dropped 0 bases, with 11 bases sitting between them. The CDR3 here is CAIGQYMNTEAFF. As DNA, the CDR3 is TGTGCCATTGGACAGTACATGAACACTGAAGCTTTCTTT.

The chain employs TRBV7-3 and TRBJ2-3; possible D gene TRBD2, 7 bases. The CDR3 totals 13 residues. Trimming pared 5 bases from V and 4 bases from J, leaving 10 bases between. Germline assignment: CDR1 SGHTA and CDR2 FQGTGA. In DNA, the CDR3 is TGTGCCAGCAGCGGGGGGGCGCCAGATACGCAGTATTTT. Protein: CASSGGAPDTQYF.

This clone was recorded only once. The chain has TRBV11-2 and TRBJ2-1; TRBD1 matches 8 bases. Germline CDR1 and CDR2: SGHAT and FQNNGV. The CDR3 is 14 amino acids. J lost 4 bases, V lost 3 bases, and 2 bases had no gene match. The CDR3 DNA reads as TGTGCCAGCAGCTTGACAGGGGCTTACAATGAGCAGTTCTTC. This gives the protein CASSLTGAYNEQFF.

CDR3 sequence reads: CASSPTGSAPGYGYTF. The CDR3 nucleotides are TGTGCCAGCAGCCCAACGGGATCCGCCCCTGGCTATGGCTACACCTTC. This rearrangement joins TRBV6-6 to TRBJ1-2; D uncertain. V was clipped by 6 bases and J by 4 bases, with 21 bases between them. Germline V lookup: CDR1 MNHNY, CDR2 SVGAGI (reference sequence). The CDR3 length is 16 residues.

The chain has TRBV12-3 or TRBV12-4 and TRBJ1-2; D unresolved. V gave up 3 bases and J gave up 5 bases, with 4 bases separating them. This CDR3 region has 11 residues. CDR3 bases: TGTGCCAGCAGTTTTTCTTATGGCTACACCTTC. Protein: CASSFSYGYTF.

This clone showed up just once. Written as DNA, the CDR3 is TGCGCCAGCAGCTGGACGGGACAGCAAACGAACACTGAAGCTTTCTTT. As protein: CASSWTGQQTNTEAFF. This chain joins TRBV5-1 and TRBJ1-1, with 7 bases aligning to TRBD1. Trimming removed 3 bases from V and 1 base from J; junction bases left unmatched: 9. The CDR3 is 16 residues long. The germline gives CDR1 SGHRS, CDR2 YFSETQ. Using reference TRBV5-1 and TRBJ1-1 for the parts outside the CDR3, the full variable domain is KAGVTQTPRYLIKTRGQQVTLSCSPISGHRSVSWYQQTPGQGLQFLFEYFSETQRNKGNFPGRFSGRQFSNSRSEMNVSTLELGDSALYLCASSWTGQQTNTEAFFGQGTRLTVV.

This clone was seen once. The J gene is TRBJ2-1, the V gene TRBV27, with 14 bases matching TRBD2. V lost 0 bases to trimming and J lost 5 bases; unmatched junction nucleotides: 12. Germline values: CDR1 MNHEY, CDR2 SMNVEV (reference sequence). The CDR3 extends over 20 amino acids. CDR3 in amino acids: CASSLSPGLAGAGIDNEQFF. The CDR3 DNA reads TGTGCCAGCAGTTTATCCCCGGGACTAGCGGGGGCAGGGATAGACAATGAGCAGTTCTTC.

V and J are TRBV2 and TRBJ1-2, with a weak D call TRBD1 (5 bases). V lost 2 bases and J 2 bases, leaving 6 bases between the germline ends. The CDR3 sequence is 13 residues long. Germline V gene sequence: CDR1 SNHLY, CDR2 FYNNEI. CDR3 amino acids: CASSENRNYGYTF. As DNA, the CDR3 is TGTGCCAGCAGTGAAAACAGGAACTATGGCTACACCTTC.

The J gene is TRBJ1-1, the V gene TRBV14; a weak D match, TRBD1 (5 bases). The germline V gene has CDR1 SGHDN and CDR2 FVKESK. This CDR3 has 18 amino acids. Trimming took 1 base from V and 1 from J, leaving 19 bases between them. CDR3 DNA sequence: TGTGCCAGCAGCCAAGGGGGGGGGAACGAAGGGTCGAACACTGAAGCTTTCTTT. Translated: CASSQGGGNEGSNTEAFF.

V and J are TRBV6-5 and TRBJ1-4; 9 nucleotides agree with TRBD1. The length of the CDR3 is 15 residues. Germline CDR1 and CDR2: MNHEY and SVGAGI. V lost 5 bases, J lost 2 bases, and 3 bases stayed unmatched. CDR3 coding DNA: TGTGCCAGCAGTATAACAGGGGGCACTAATGAAAAACTGTTTTTT. It codes for CASSITGGTNEKLFF.

The V gene is TRBV19, the J gene TRBJ1-4; no clear D gene. V lost 2 bases and J 0 bases, leaving 4 bases between the germline ends. CDR1 is LNHDA and CDR2 is SQIVND in the germline V gene (reference sequence). The CDR3 has 14 amino acids. CDR3 sequence: CASSIPPTNEKLFF. CDR3 in DNA: TGTGCCAGTAGTATACCTCCAACTAATGAAAAACTGTTTTTT.

This chain joins TRBV4-1 and TRBJ1-2; D is unclear. V lost 3 bases and J lost 3, with 14 bases in between. From germline, CDR1 is MGHRA and CDR2 YSYEKL. The CDR3 length is 15 residues. The CDR3 coding sequence is TGCGCCAGCAGCCAGACACCGTCGGCTTACTATGGCTACACCTTC. This codes for CASSQTPSAYYGYTF.

The chain uses TRBV27 and TRBJ1-1, with D hard to call. Germline V CDR1 and CDR2: MNHEY, SMNVEV (reference sequence). There are 13 residues in the CDR3. The V end lost 2 bases, the J end lost 2 bases, and 6 bases lay between the germline ends. The CDR3 nucleotides read TGTGCCAGCAGTTTAGGCTCAAACACTGAAGCTTTCTTT. This gives the protein CASSLGSNTEAFF.